This T cell receptor (beta chain) is drawn from a study of OX40 agonist ivuxolimab in advanced cancers. At cycle 4 day 1, cycle 7 day 1, and baseline, blood was sampled. Using immunoSEQ multiplex PCR, the repertoire was profiled, and TCRdb retains in-frame clones only, with some absent. Of approximately 61,000 clones listed, approximately 93% are singletons. The source is an adult with an advanced solid tumor such as melanoma, head and neck, liver or kidney cancer. The sample consisted of CD4+ or CD8+ T cells sorted from blood, taken in a trial of the OX40 agonist ivuxolimab.

CDR3 residues: CASSPQQGADTEAFF. The CDR3 DNA reads TGCGCCAGCAGCCCTCAACAGGGGGCGGACACTGAAGCTTTCTTT. The chain links TRBV5-1 to TRBJ1-1, with TRBD1 matching over 9 bases. Germline trimming cut 4 bases from V and 3 bases from J; bases unmatched to any gene: 7. The germline gives CDR1 SGHRS, CDR2 YFSETQ. This CDR3 is 15 amino acids long. The full variable domain, completed using reference TRBV5-1 and TRBJ1-1, is KAGVTQTPRYLIKTRGQQVTLSCSPISGHRSVSWYQQTPGQGLQFLFEYFSETQRNKGNFPGRFSGRQFSNSRSEMNVSTLELGDSALYLCASSPQQGADTEAFFGQGTRLTVV.